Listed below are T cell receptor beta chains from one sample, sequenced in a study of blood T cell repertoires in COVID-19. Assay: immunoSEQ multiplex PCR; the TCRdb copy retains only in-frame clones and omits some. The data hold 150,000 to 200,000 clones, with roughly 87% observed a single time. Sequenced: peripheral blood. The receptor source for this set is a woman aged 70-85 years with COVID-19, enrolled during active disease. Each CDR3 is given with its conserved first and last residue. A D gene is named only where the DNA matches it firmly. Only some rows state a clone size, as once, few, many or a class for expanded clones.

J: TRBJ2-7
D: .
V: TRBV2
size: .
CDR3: CASKGNRGGYEQYF
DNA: TGTGCCAGCAAGGGAAACAGGGGGGGGTACGAGCAGTACTTC

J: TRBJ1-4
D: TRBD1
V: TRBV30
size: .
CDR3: CAWSLDRRNEKLFF
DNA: TGTGCCTGGAGCTTGGACAGGAGAAATGAAAAACTGTTTTTT

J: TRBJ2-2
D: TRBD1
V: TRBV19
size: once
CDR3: CASSPGQLTGELFF
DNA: TGTGCCAGTAGCCCGGGACAGCTCACCGGGGAGCTGTTTTTT

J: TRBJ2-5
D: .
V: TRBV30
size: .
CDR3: CAWSVQAGETQYF
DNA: TGTGCCTGGAGTGTACAGGCTGGGGAGACCCAGTACTTC

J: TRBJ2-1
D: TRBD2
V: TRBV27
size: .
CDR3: CASSLDWTRTGEQFF
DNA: TGTGCCAGCAGTTTAGATTGGACTAGAACAGGTGAGCAGTTCTTC

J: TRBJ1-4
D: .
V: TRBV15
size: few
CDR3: CATSGRQAANEKLFF
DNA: TGTGCCACCAGCGGACGACAGGCGGCTAATGAAAAACTGTTTTTT

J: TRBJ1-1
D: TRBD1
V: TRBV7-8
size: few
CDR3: CASSPTGEITEAFF
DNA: TGTGCCAGCAGCCCAACAGGGGAGATCACTGAAGCTTTCTTT

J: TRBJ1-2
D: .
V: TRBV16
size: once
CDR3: CASSQNSGASFVYTF
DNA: TGTGCCAGCAGCCAAAATTCAGGCGCCTCATTTGTCTACACCTTC

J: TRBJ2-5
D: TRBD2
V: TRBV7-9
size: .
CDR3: CASSLGIGEGLETQYF
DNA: TGTGCCAGCAGCTTAGGCATAGGGGAGGGTTTAGAGACCCAGTACTTC

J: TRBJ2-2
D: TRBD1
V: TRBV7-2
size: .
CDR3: CASSPGGNTGELFF
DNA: TGTGCCAGCAGCCCAGGGGGAAACACCGGGGAGCTGTTTTTT

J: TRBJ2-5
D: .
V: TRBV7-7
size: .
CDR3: CASSAGETQYF
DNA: TGTGCCAGCAGCGCAGGAGAGACCCAGTACTTC

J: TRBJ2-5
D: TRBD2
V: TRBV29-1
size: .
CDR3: CSVERAGGGLETQYF
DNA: TGCAGCGTTGAACGTGCGGGAGGGGGATTAGAGACCCAGTACTTC

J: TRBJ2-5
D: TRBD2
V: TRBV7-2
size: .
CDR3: CASSSFGLAGGPQYF
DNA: TGTGCCAGCAGCTCCTTTGGACTAGCGGGAGGGCCCCAGTACTTC

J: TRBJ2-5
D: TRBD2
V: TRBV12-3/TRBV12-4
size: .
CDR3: CASSQGLVETQYF
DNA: TGTGCCAGCAGTCAAGGACTAGTGGAGACCCAGTACTTC

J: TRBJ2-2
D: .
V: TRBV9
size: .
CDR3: CASSVDGAGELFF
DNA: TGTGCCAGCAGCGTAGACGGGGCCGGGGAGCTGTTTTTT

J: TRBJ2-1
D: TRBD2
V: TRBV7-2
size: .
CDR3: CASSLGTSRIYNEQFF
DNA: TGTGCCAGCAGCTTAGGGACTAGTCGTATCTACAATGAGCAGTTCTTC

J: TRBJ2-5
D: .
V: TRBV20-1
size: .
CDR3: CSASETSVQETQYF
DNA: TGCAGTGCGAGTGAGACATCGGTCCAAGAGACCCAGTACTTC

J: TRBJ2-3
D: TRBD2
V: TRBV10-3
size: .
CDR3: CAISAAGGPESTDTQYF
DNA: TGTGCCATCAGTGCAGCGGGAGGGCCCGAGAGCACAGATACGCAGTATTTT

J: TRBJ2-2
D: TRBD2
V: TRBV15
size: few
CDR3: CATSRGGRANTGELFF
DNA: TGTGCCACCAGCAGGGGCGGGAGGGCGAACACCGGGGAGCTGTTTTTT

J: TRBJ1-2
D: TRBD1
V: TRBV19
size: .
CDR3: CASTTDAGGNYGYTF
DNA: TGTGCCAGTACTACCGATGCAGGGGGGAACTATGGCTACACCTTC

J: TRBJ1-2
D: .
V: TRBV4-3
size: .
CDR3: CASSQVTANYGYTF
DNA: TGCGCCAGCAGCCAAGTCACAGCTAACTATGGCTACACCTTC

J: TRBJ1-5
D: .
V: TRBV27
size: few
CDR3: CASSLAYRDQPQHF
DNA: TGTGCCAGCAGTTTAGCCTACAGGGACCAGCCCCAGCATTTT

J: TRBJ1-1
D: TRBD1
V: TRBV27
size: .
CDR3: CASSITSGGEAFF
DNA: TGTGCCAGCAGTATAACATCAGGGGGTGAAGCTTTCTTT

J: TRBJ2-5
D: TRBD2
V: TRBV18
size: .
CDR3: CASKLLAGVLETQYF
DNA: TGTGCCAGCAAACTTTTAGCGGGAGTTTTAGAGACCCAGTACTTC

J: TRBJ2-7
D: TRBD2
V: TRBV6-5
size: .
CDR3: CASSLLATPYEQYF
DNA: TGTGCCAGCAGTTTACTAGCGACCCCCTACGAGCAGTACTTC

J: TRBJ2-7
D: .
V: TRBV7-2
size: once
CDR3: CASSLTGGRSYEQYF
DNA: TGTGCCAGCAGCTTAACTGGGGGCCGATCCTACGAGCAGTACTTC

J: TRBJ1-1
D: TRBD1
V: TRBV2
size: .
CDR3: CASSATGTANTEAFF
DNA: TGTGCCAGCAGTGCTACCGGGACAGCGAACACTGAAGCTTTCTTT

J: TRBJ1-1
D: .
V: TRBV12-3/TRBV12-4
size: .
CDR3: CASSNSYTEAFF
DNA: TGTGCCAGCAGCAACAGTTACACTGAAGCTTTCTTT

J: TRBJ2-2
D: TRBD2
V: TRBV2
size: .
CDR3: CASSVTSEYTGELFF
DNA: TGTGCCAGCAGTGTGACTAGCGAGTACACCGGGGAGCTGTTTTTT

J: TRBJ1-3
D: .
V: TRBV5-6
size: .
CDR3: CASSLNRPGNTIYF
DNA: TGTGCCAGCAGCTTAAACAGGCCAGGAAACACCATATATTTT

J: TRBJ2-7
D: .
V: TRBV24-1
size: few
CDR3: CATSGSGATYEQYF
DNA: TGTGCCACCAGTGGTTCAGGGGCTACCTACGAGCAGTACTTC

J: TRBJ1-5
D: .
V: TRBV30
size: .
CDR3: CAWSAISTGQPQHF
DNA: TGTGCCTGGAGTGCTATTTCTACAGGTCAGCCCCAGCATTTT

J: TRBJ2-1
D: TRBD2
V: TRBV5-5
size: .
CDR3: CASSLVGGRKGNEQFF
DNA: TGTGCCAGCAGCTTGGTGGGCGGGAGGAAGGGGAATGAGCAGTTCTTC

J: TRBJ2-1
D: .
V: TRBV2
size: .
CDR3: CATQGDNEQFF
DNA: TGTGCCACCCAAGGGGACAATGAGCAGTTCTTC

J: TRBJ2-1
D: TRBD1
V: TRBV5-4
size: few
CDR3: CASSFPGTGINEQFF
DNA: TGTGCCAGCAGCTTCCCCGGGACAGGGATCAATGAGCAGTTCTTC

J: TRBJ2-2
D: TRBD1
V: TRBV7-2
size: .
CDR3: CASSSQGVDTGELFF
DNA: TGTGCCAGCAGCTCCCAGGGGGTGGACACCGGGGAGCTGTTTTTT

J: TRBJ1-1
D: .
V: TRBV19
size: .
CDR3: CASSIRTGRGTEAFF
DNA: TGTGCCAGTAGTATACGAACGGGGAGGGGCACTGAAGCTTTCTTT

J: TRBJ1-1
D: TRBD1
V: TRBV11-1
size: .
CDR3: CASSFDRGRAVEAFF
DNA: TGTGCCAGCAGCTTCGACAGGGGGCGCGCAGTTGAAGCTTTCTTT

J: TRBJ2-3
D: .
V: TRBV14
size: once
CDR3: CASSQFRLRDTQYF
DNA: TGTGCCAGCAGCCAGTTCCGATTGAGAGATACGCAGTATTTT

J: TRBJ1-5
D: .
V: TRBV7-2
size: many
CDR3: CASSPQGSSQPQHF
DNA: TGTGCCAGCAGCCCTCAGGGATCTAGTCAGCCCCAGCATTTT

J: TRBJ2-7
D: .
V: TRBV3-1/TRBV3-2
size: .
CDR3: CASSQTGTRFPNEQYF
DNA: TGTGCCAGCAGCCAGACCGGGACAAGATTCCCCAACGAGCAGTACTTC

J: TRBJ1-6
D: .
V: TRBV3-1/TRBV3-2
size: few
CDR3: CASSPAGAANSPLHF
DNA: TGTGCCAGCAGCCCGGCGGGGGCGGCCAATTCACCCCTCCACTTT

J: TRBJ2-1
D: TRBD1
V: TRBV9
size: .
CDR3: CASSYRTGLTNNEQFF
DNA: TGTGCCAGCAGCTATCGGACAGGACTTACTAACAATGAGCAGTTCTTC

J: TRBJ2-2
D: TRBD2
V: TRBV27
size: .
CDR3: CASRNNLAGGGELFF
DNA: TGTGCCAGCAGAAACAATCTAGCGGGTGGAGGGGAGCTGTTTTTT

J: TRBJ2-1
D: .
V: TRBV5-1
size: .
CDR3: CASSSRTSPNEQFF
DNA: TGCGCCAGCAGCTCACGAACTAGCCCCAATGAGCAGTTCTTC

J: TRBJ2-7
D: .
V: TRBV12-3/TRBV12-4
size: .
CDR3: CASSLEGSEEYF
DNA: TGTGCCAGCAGTTTGGAGGGAAGCGAGGAGTACTTC

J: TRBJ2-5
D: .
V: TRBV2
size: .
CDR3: CASSGRRDQETQYF
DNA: TGTGCCAGCAGTGGGAGGCGGGACCAAGAGACCCAGTACTTC

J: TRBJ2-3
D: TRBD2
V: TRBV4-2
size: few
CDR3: CASSLGTSGRAATDTQYF
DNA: TGTGCCAGCAGCCTCGGGACTAGCGGGAGGGCCGCCACAGATACGCAGTATTTT

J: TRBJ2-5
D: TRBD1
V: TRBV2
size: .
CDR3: CASFIPGQGKETQYF
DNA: TGTGCCAGCTTCATACCGGGACAGGGGAAAGAGACCCAGTACTTC

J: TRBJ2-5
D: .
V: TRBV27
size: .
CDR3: CASSLLGHQETQYF
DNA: TGTGCCAGCAGTTTACTGGGCCACCAAGAGACCCAGTACTTC

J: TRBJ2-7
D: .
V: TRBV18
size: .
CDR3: CASSLDIEQYF
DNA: TGTGCCAGCTCACTGGACATCGAGCAGTACTTC

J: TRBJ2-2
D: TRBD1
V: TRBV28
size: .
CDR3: CASSSTRGLAGELFF
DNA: TGTGCCAGCAGTTCCACCAGGGGGCTGGCCGGGGAGCTGTTTTTT